These T cell receptor beta chains were read from a single sample in a study of naive and memory T cell subsets. TCRdb analysed the 5' RACE reads with MiXCR anew, one entry per CDR3 protein. The repertoire holds 55,000 to 70,000 distinct CDR3 sequences, with under 10% as singletons. The source of these receptors is a female donor in good health. CDR3s leave out the opening cysteine and the closing phenylalanine or tryptophan. Size is stated for part of the rows, as once, few or many counts, or as a class when the clone is expanded.

V	size	J	CDR3
TRBV27	NA	TRBJ2-2	ASSPPAGAPGELF
TRBV5-6	many	TRBJ1-1	ASSFRDLNTEAF
TRBV6-6	many	TRBJ1-5	ASSYSIRKGAHNQPQH
TRBV7-2	NA	TRBJ2-2	ASSLGAANTGELF
TRBV7-3	many	TRBJ2-2	ASSLLPAGATGELF
TRBV19	many	TRBJ1-1	ASSTGWGTEAF
TRBV28	few	TRBJ2-7	ASARYEQY
TRBV14	few	TRBJ2-7	ASSEGPLPYEQY
TRBV6-2/TRBV6-3	many	TRBJ1-2	ASSTGALYT
TRBV12-3/TRBV12-4	NA	TRBJ1-2	ASSEGANYGYT
TRBV5-6	NA	TRBJ1-2	ASSFPRTNIGNT
TRBV28	NA	TRBJ1-2	ASSLFGTPTNYGDN
TRBV5-4	many	TRBJ1-2	ASTLGGPGGYYGYT
TRBV12-3/TRBV12-4	many	TRBJ1-1	ASSLMGTDVAF
TRBV6-2/TRBV6-3	few	TRBJ2-1	ASSYSNPGGRDEQF
TRBV7-2	many	TRBJ1-4	ASSFYIDEKLF
TRBV12-3/TRBV12-4	many	TRBJ1-1	ASSLVGADTEAF
TRBV29-1	NA	TRBJ2-5	SVFDLGAGKETQY
TRBV6-2/TRBV6-3	NA	TRBJ2-3	ASSPGTGIRDTDTQY
TRBV7-9	many	TRBJ1-4	ASTSEGHRNEKLF
TRBV28	many	TRBJ1-1	ASSPSGSTEAF
TRBV20-1	many	TRBJ1-1	SARDIGAEAF
TRBV29-1	NA	TRBJ2-7	SGGQANSYEQY
TRBV11-2	many	TRBJ2-7	ASSELAGGIPFYEQY
TRBV6-6	many	TRBJ1-2	ASGTYYGYT
TRBV28	NA	TRBJ2-5	ASSFGGGTSRKTQY
TRBV20-1	many	TRBJ1-1	SASLGNRAGEAF